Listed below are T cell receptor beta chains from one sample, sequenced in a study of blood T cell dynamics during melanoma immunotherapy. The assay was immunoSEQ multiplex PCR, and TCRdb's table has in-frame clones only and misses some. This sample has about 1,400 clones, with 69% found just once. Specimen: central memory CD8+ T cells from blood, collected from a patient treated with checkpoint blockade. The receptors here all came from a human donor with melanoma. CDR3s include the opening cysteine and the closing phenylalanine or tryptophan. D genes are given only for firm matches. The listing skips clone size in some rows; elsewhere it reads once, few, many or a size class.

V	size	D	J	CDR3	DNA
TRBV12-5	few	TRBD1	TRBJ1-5	CASGRTGTGVRQPQHF	TGTGCTAGTGGCAGGACCGGGACAGGGGTTAGGCAGCCCCAGCATTTT
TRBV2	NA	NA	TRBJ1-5	CASTGGAVSSNQPQHF	TGTGCCAGCACGGGGGGGGCCGTAAGTAGCAATCAGCCCCAGCATTTT
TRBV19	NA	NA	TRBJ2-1	CASRTDTGTSRQFF	TGTGCCAGTAGGACCGATACCGGGACGTCAAGGCAGTTCTTC
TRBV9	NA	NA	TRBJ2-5	CASSVVSTSETQYF	TGTGCCAGCAGCGTAGTTAGTACCAGTGAGACCCAGTACTTC
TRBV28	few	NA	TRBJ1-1	CASSWGSLTAGITEAFF	TGTGCCAGCAGTTGGGGCTCATTGACGGCGGGGATCACTGAAGCTTTCTTT
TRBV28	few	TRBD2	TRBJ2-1	CASSFFRTSGSRRNEQFF	TGTGCCAGCAGTTTCTTTAGGACTAGCGGGAGTCGAAGGAATGAGCAGTTCTTC
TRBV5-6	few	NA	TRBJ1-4	CASSPGSNEKLFF	TGTGCCAGCAGCCCGGGATCTAATGAAAAACTGTTTTTT
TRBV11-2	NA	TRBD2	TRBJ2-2	CASSLRPSGNTGELFF	TGTGCCAGCAGCTTGAGGCCTAGCGGAAACACCGGGGAGCTGTTTTTT
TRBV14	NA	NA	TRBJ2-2	CASSQSPAHTGELFF	TGTGCCAGCAGCCAATCTCCAGCGCACACCGGGGAGCTGTTTTTT
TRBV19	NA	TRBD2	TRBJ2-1	CASVGLAGNEQFF	TGTGCTAGCGTGGGACTAGCGGGCAATGAGCAGTTCTTC
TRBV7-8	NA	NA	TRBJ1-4	CASSLTPPGGRTEGEKLFF	TGTGCCAGCAGCTTAACCCCACCCGGGGGGAGGACTGAAGGTGAAAAACTGTTTTTT
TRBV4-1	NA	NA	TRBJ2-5	CASSQDRRGETQYF	TGCGCCAGCAGCCAAGATAGACGGGGAGAGACCCAGTACTTC
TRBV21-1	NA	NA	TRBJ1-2	CASRDRDGYTF	TGTGCCAGCAGGGACAGGGACGGCTACACCTTC
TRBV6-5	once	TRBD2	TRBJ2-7	CASSLAGPREQYF	TGTGCCAGCTCGCTAGCGGGACCTAGGGAGCAGTACTTC
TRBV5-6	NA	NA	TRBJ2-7	CASSFFGLPYEQYF	TGTGCCAGCAGCTTTTTTGGACTCCCCTACGAGCAGTACTTC
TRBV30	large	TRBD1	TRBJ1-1	CAWSAWDSREAFF	TGTGCCTGGAGCGCCTGGGACAGTCGGGAAGCTTTCTTT
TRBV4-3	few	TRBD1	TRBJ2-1	CASSQYRGNYNEQFF	TGCGCCAGCAGCCAGTACAGGGGTAACTACAATGAGCAGTTCTTC
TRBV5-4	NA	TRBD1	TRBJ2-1	CASSGDRANEQFF	TGTGCCAGCAGTGGGGACAGGGCAAATGAGCAGTTCTTC
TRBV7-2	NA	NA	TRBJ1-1	CASSLSVRNTEAFF	TGTGCCAGCAGCTTATCGGTTAGGAACACTGAAGCTTTCTTT
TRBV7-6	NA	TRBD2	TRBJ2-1	CASSLMLGGPNRYNEQFF	TGTGCCAGCAGCCTAATGTTGGGAGGGCCGAACCGCTACAATGAGCAGTTCTTC
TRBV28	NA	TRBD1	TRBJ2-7	CAIKGRTGWYEQYF	TGTGCCATCAAGGGGCGGACAGGGTGGTACGAGCAGTACTTC
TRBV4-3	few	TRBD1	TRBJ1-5	CASSPGTGGLDQPQHF	TGCGCCAGCAGCCCTGGTACAGGGGGTTTGGATCAGCCCCAGCATTTT
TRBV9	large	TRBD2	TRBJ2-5	CASSVSGRASETQYF	TGTGCCAGCAGCGTTAGCGGGAGGGCCTCGGAGACCCAGTACTTC
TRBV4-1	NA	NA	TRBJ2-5	CASSQVKAVTETQYF	TGCGCCAGCAGCCAAGTTAAGGCGGTGACAGAGACCCAGTACTTC
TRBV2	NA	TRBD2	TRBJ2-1	CARNLAGKGRYEQFF	TGTGCCAGAAATCTAGCGGGAAAAGGGCGGTATGAGCAGTTCTTC
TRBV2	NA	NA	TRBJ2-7	CASSDGRAEQYF	TGTGCCAGCAGTGATGGGCGTGCCGAGCAGTACTTC
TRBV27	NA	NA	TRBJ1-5	CASSLLGFAKGGNQPQHF	TGTGCCAGCAGTTTACTCGGGTTCGCAAAGGGGGGAAATCAGCCCCAGCATTTT
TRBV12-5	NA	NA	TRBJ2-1	CASGPGGEQFF	TGTGCTAGTGGTCCCGGGGGTGAGCAGTTCTTC